This is a list of T cell receptor beta chains from one sample in a study of T cell responses to AZD1222 COVID-19 vaccine. Clones were read by immunoSEQ multiplex PCR, and TCRdb kept only the in-frame ones, dropping some. The sample lists 240,000 or so clones; over 85% were seen once. Sample: peripheral blood, taken on day 0 of AZD1222 vaccination. All receptors derive from an adult in good health. The CDR3 runs from the conserved cysteine through the conserved F or W. Fields, in order: J gene, D gene, clone size, V gene, CDR3 protein, CDR3 DNA. A D gene is named only where the DNA matches it firmly. Clone size is stated in some rows and not others, as once, few, many or a class when expanded.

j_gene: TRBJ2-7; d_gene: TRBD1; abundance: .; v_gene: TRBV28; CDR3aa: CASRGTGASYEQYF; CDR3nt: TGTGCCAGCCGCGGGACAGGGGCCTCCTACGAGCAGTACTTC
j_gene: TRBJ2-2; d_gene: .; abundance: .; v_gene: TRBV6-5; CDR3aa: CASSSVNTGELFF; CDR3nt: TGTGCCAGCAGCTCAGTAAACACCGGGGAGCTGTTTTTT
j_gene: TRBJ1-1; d_gene: .; abundance: .; v_gene: TRBV6-2/TRBV6-3; CDR3aa: CASSSDRGADAFF; CDR3nt: TGTGCCAGCAGTTCCGACCGGGGGGCCGACGCTTTCTTT
j_gene: TRBJ2-7; d_gene: TRBD1; abundance: .; v_gene: TRBV27; CDR3aa: CASRSLTRDRTNEQYF; CDR3nt: TGTGCCTCCCGATCCCTCACCCGGGACAGGACAAACGAGCAGTACTTC
j_gene: TRBJ1-2; d_gene: TRBD1; abundance: .; v_gene: TRBV6-5; CDR3aa: CASSTGLNYGYTF; CDR3nt: TGTGCCAGCTCGACAGGGTTAAACTATGGCTACACCTTC
j_gene: TRBJ2-3; d_gene: TRBD1; abundance: .; v_gene: TRBV7-7; CDR3aa: CASSLGTGRTDTQYF; CDR3nt: TGTGCTAGCAGCCTCGGGACAGGGAGAACAGATACGCAGTATTTT
j_gene: TRBJ1-1; d_gene: .; abundance: .; v_gene: TRBV20-1; CDR3aa: CSASEWPEAFF; CDR3nt: TGCAGTGCTAGCGAGTGGCCTGAAGCTTTCTTT
j_gene: TRBJ2-7; d_gene: TRBD2; abundance: .; v_gene: TRBV28; CDR3aa: CASSPHPSGRGEQYF; CDR3nt: TGTGCCAGCAGCCCCCATCCTAGCGGGAGGGGTGAGCAGTACTTC
j_gene: TRBJ2-2; d_gene: .; abundance: .; v_gene: TRBV11-2; CDR3aa: CASSLDPSGELFF; CDR3nt: TGTGCCAGCAGCTTAGATCCTTCGGGGGAGCTGTTTTTT
j_gene: TRBJ2-1; d_gene: TRBD2; abundance: few; v_gene: TRBV29-1; CDR3aa: CSASGSLYNEQFF; CDR3nt: TGCAGCGCCAGCGGGAGTCTCTACAATGAGCAGTTCTTC
j_gene: TRBJ1-2; d_gene: .; abundance: .; v_gene: TRBV29-1; CDR3aa: CSVQIMGRVNYGYTF; CDR3nt: TGCAGCGTTCAAATCATGGGGAGGGTTAACTATGGCTACACCTTC
j_gene: TRBJ2-7; d_gene: .; abundance: .; v_gene: TRBV9; CDR3aa: CASSVGGRTYEQYF; CDR3nt: TGTGCCAGCAGCGTAGGGGGCAGAACCTACGAGCAGTACTTC
j_gene: TRBJ2-2; d_gene: TRBD2; abundance: .; v_gene: TRBV18; CDR3aa: CASSPRTSGTNTGELFF; CDR3nt: TGTGCCAGCTCACCGCGGACTAGCGGGACGAACACCGGGGAGCTGTTTTTT
j_gene: TRBJ2-5; d_gene: TRBD2; abundance: .; v_gene: TRBV2; CDR3aa: CASSTGLAFETQYF; CDR3nt: TGTGCCAGCAGTACCGGACTAGCCTTCGAGACCCAGTACTTC
j_gene: TRBJ2-2; d_gene: .; abundance: .; v_gene: TRBV5-1; CDR3aa: CASSFFSRLGTSSNTGELFF; CDR3nt: TGCGCCAGCAGCTTTTTTTCCAGGCTGGGGACCTCTTCCAACACCGGGGAGCTGTTTTTT
j_gene: TRBJ2-7; d_gene: .; abundance: .; v_gene: TRBV5-1; CDR3aa: CASSISGTYEQYF; CDR3nt: TGCGCCAGCAGCATTTCCGGGACCTACGAGCAGTACTTC